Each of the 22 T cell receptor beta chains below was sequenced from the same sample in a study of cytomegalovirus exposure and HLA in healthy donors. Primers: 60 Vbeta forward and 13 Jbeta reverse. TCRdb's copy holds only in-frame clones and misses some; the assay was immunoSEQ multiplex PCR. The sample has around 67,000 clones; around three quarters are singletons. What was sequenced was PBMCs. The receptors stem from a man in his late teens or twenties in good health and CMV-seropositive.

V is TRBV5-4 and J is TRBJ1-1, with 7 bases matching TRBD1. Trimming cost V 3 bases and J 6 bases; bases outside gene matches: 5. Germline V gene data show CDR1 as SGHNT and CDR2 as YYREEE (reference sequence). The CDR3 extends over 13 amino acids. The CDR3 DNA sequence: TGTGCCAGCAGCTCAGACAGGGCAGCTGAAGCTTTCTTT. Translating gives CASSSDRAAEAFF. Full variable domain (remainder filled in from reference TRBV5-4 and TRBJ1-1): ETGVTQSPTHLIKTRGQQVTLRCSSQSGHNTVSWYQQALGQGPQFIFQYYREEENGRGNFPPRFSGLQFPNYSSELNVNALELDDSALYLCASSSDRAAEAFFGQGTRLTVV.

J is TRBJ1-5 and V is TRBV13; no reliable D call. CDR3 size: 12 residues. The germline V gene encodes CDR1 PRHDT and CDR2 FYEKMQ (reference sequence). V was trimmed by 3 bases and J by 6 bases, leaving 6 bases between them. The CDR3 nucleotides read TGTGCCAGCAGCTTGGCTTCTCAGCCCCAGCATTTT. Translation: CASSLASQPQHF.

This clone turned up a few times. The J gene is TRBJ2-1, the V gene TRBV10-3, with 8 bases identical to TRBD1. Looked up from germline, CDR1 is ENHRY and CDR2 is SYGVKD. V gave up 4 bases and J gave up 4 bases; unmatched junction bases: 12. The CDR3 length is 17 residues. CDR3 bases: TGTGCCATCAGTGGCCAGGGACAGGAGGGGTCGTACAATGAGCAGTTCTTC. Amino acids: CAISGQGQEGSYNEQFF.

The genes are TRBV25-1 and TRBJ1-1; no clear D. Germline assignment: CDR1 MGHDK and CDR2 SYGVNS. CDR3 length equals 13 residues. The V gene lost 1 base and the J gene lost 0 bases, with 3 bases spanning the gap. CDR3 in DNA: TGTGCCAGCAGTGAATCTGTGAACACTGAAGCTTTCTTT. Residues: CASSESVNTEAFF.

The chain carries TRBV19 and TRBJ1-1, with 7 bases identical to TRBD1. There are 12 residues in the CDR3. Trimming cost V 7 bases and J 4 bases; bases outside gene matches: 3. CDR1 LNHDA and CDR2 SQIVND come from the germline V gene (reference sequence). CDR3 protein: CASTDRVTEAFF. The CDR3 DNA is TGTGCCAGTACCGACAGGGTCACTGAAGCTTTCTTT.

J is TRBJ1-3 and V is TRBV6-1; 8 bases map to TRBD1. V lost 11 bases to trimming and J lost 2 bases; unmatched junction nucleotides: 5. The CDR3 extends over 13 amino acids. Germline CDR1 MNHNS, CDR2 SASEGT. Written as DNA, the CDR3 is TGTGCCTGCCCAGGGGGCACTGGAAACACCATATATTTT. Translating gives CACPGGTGNTIYF.

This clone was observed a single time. CDR3 residues: CASSRGPYEQYF. The DNA for the CDR3 is TGTGCCAGTAGTCGCGGGCCCTACGAGCAGTACTTC. The rearrangement joins TRBV19 to TRBJ2-7; possibly TRBD2 for D (5 bases). The CDR3 covers 12 residues. Germline values: CDR1 LNHDA, CDR2 SQIVND (reference sequence). Deletions cut 5 bases from V and 2 bases from J, with 7 bases between.

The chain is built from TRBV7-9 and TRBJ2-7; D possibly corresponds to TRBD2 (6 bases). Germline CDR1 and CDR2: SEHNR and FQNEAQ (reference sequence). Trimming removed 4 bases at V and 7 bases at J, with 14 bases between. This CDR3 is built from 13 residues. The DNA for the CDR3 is TGTGCCAGCAGCTCCGCTACTAGCCGGGAGCAGTACTTC. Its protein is CASSSATSREQYF.

The CDR3 DNA reads TGTGCCAGCAGCCAAGGGCTTCCCACAGATACGCAGTATTTT. It specifies CASSQGLPTDTQYF. The rearrangement uses TRBV14 and TRBJ2-3, with unresolved D. Germline loops: CDR1 SGHDN, CDR2 FVKESK. V lost 1 base and J lost 2, with 7 bases in between. CDR3 length: 14 residues.

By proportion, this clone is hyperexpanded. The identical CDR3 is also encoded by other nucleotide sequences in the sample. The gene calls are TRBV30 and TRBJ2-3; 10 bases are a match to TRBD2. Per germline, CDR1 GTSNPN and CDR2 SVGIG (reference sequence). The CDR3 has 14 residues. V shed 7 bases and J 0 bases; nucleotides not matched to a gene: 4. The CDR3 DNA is TGTGCCTCGGGACTAGCGTCAAGCACAGATACGCAGTATTTT. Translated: CASGLASSTDTQYF.

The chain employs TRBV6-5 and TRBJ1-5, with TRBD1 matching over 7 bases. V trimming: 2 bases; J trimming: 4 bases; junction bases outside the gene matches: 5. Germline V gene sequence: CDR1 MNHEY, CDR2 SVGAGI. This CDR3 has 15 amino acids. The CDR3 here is CASSYGGQNNQPQHF. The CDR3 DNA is TGTGCCAGCAGTTACGGGGGACAGAATAATCAGCCCCAGCATTTT.

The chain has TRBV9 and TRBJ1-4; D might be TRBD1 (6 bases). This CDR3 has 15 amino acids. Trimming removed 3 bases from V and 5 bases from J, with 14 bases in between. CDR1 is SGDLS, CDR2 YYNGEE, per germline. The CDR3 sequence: CASSASDSRNEKLFF. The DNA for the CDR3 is TGTGCCAGCAGCGCCTCGGACAGCAGAAATGAAAAACTGTTTTTT. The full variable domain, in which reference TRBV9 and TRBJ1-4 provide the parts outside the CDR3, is DSGVTQTPKHLITATGQRVTLRCSPRSGDLSVYWYQQSLDQGLQFLIQYYNGEERAKGNILERFSAQQFPDLHSELNLSSLELGDSALYFCASSASDSRNEKLFFGSGTQLSVL.

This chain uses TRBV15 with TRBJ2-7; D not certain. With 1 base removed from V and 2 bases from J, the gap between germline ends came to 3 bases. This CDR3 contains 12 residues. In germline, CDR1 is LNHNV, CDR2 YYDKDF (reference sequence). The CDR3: CATSRGTYEQYF. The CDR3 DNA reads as TGTGCCACCAGCAGAGGTACCTACGAGCAGTACTTC.

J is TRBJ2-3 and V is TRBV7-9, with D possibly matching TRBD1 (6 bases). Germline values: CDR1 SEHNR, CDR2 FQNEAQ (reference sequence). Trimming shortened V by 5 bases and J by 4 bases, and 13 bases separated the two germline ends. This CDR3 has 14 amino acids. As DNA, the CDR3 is TGTGCCAGCAGCCCTCCAGGGGCCCCAGATACGCAGTATTTT. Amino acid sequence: CASSPPGAPDTQYF.

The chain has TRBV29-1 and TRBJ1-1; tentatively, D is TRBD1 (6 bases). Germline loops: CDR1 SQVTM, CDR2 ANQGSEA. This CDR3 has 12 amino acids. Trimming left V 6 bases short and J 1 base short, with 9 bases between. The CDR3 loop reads CSVGGWNTEAFF. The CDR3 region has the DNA TGCAGCGTAGGGGGATGGAACACTGAAGCTTTCTTT. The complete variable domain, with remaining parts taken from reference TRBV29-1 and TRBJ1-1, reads SAVISQKPSRDICQRGTSLTIQCQVDSQVTMMFWYRQQPGQSLTLIATANQGSEATYESGFVIDKFPISRPNLTFSTLTVSNMSPEDSSIYLCSVGGWNTEAFFGQGTRLTVV.

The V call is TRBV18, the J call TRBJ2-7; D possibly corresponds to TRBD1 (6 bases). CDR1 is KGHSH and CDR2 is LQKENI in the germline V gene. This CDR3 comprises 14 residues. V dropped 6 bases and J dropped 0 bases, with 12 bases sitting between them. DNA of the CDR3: TGTGCCAGCTCGGCTGGACAGTTCTCCTACGAGCAGTACTTC. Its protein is CASSAGQFSYEQYF.

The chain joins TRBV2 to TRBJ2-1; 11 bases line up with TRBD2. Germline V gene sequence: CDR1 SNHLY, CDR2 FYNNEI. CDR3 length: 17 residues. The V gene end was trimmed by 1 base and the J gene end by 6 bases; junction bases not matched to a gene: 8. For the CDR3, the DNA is TGTGCCAGCAGTGAAGTTGCTAGCGGGGGGTTGGGCAATGAGCAGTTCTTC. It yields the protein CASSEVASGGLGNEQFF.

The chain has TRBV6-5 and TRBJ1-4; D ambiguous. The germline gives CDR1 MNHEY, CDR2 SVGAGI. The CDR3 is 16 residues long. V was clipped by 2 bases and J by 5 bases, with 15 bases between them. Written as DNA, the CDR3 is TGTGCCAGCAGTTACACCCCCGGGGAAATCAATGAAAAACTGTTTTTT. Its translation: CASSYTPGEINEKLFF.

In DNA, the CDR3 is TGTGCCATCAGTGAAGGAAGGGACAGGGATTTTAAGGAGTACTTC. Protein: CAISEGRDRDFKEYF. This chain links TRBV10-3 with TRBJ2-7; 9 nucleotides line up with TRBD1. With V trimmed by 3 bases and J by 11 bases, 14 bases remained unmatched. Germline V gene sequence: CDR1 ENHRY, CDR2 SYGVKD. This CDR3 has 15 amino acids.

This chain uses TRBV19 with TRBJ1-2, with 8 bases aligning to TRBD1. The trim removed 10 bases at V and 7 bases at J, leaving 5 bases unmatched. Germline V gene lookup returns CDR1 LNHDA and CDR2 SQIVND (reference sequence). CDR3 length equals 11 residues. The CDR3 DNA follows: TGTGCCATTACAGGGGGTCTTGGCTACACCTTC. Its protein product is CAITGGLGYTF.

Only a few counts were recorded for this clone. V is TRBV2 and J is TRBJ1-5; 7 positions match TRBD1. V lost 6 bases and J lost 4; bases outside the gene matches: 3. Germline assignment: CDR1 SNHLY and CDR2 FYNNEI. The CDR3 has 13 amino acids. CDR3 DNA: TGTGCCAGCAGGGACAGGAGTAATCAGCCCCAGCATTTT. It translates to CASRDRSNQPQHF.

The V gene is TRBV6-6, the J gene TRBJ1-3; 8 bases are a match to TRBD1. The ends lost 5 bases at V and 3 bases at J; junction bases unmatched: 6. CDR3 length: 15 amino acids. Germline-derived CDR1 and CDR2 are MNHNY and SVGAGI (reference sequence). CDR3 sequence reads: CASSTGQGDGNTIYF. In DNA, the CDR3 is TGTGCCAGCAGTACTGGACAGGGCGATGGAAACACCATATATTTT.